This T cell receptor (beta chain) came from a study of T-cell memory formation after mild COVID-19. This clonotype was seen many times. TCRdb reprocessed the 5' RACE reads via MiXCR and lists one record per CDR3 protein. The sample has about 190,000 distinct CDR3 sequences, about 18% seen once. Trimming cost V 5 bases and J 8 bases, with 9 bases left between them. The CDR3 extends over 10 amino acids. The germline V gene has CDR1 SQVTM and CDR2 ANQGSEA. The receptor comes from an adult woman who had mild COVID-19 (a few samples of this study predate the infection). Cell type and time point are not known. Material: PBMCs or a T cell subset sorted from them (not recorded which). The J gene is TRBJ1-1, the V gene TRBV29-1; D is perhaps TRBD1 (5 bases). The CDR3 spells CSVRDVEAFF. The CDR3 bases are TGCAGCGTTCGGGACGTCGAAGCTTTCTTT.